This TCR beta chain was identified in a study of shared clonotypes between healthy human individuals. About this clone itself: Its antigen remains unidentified.

Negatively enriched CD4+ T cells were divided by CD45RA into naive and memory. Trimming removed 4 bases from V and 9 bases from J, with 19 bases in between. The CDR3 has 14 amino acids. The V gene's germline CDR1 is SGHRS and CDR2 YFSETQ. Repertoires were generated with immunoSEQ multiplex PCR, while TCRdb's copy carries only in-frame clones and drops some. Seen here are some 1.5 million clones, about 96% observed once, and the top ten hold approximately 1.2%. Points from the study as a whole: What naive subsets generally showed was a larger estimated richness than memory subsets showed.

Sequencing was done on a sample of naive CD4+ T cells sorted from blood. Subset noted: CD45RA+ positively selected. V usage is TRBV5-1 and J usage is TRBJ2-5, with TRBD1 as a possible D gene (6 bases). The clonotype was recovered from a young man in good health. CDR3 sequence reads: CASSPGPEEGAQYF. The CDR3 coding sequence is TGCGCCAGCAGCCCGGGGCCAGAAGAGGGGGCCCAGTACTTC.